This T cell receptor beta chain came from a study of T cells in Graves' hyperthyroidism and ophthalmopathy (dated by TCRdb to between 2018 and 2020). About the full investigation: Peripheral blood samples were taken at the time of initial diagnosis, prior to any treatment. The 100 or so discovery patients were divided at random into training and test sets in a 7:3 ratio. Prospective prediction of ophthalmopathy was tested in an independent validation cohort of approximately 19 hyperthyroidism patients and 17 patients who later progressed to ophthalmopathy. To identify distinguishing TCR V-J signatures, a discovery cohort of about 95 patients was used, comprising some 45 with Graves' ophthalmopathy and 57 with stable Graves' hyperthyroidism. Thyroid tissue and blood T-cell repertoires from more than five Graves' hyperthyroidism patients were also compared in the study. The paper reports TCR Vbeta CDR3 sequencing of over 130 peripheral blood samples: approximately 41 ophthalmopathy, under 85 hyperthyroidism and 17 progressor patients. Following sampling, methimazole starting at 30 mg daily was given to hyperthyroidism patients, and high-dose intravenous methylprednisolone was given to ophthalmopathy patients. Beyond this particular receptor, the publication reports: In validation, progression to ophthalmopathy was predicted by the model with approximately 67% sensitivity and 72.22% specificity, a median of 6.5 months before onset. A model built on a 13 V-J signature distinguished ophthalmopathy from stable hyperthyroidism, reaching around 87% sensitivity and 81.08% specificity in cross-validation and 80%/75% in testing. Sample size was not statistically predetermined, and investigators were not blinded to group allocation. Most expanded thyroid clonotypes (frequency above 0.001) were also found in blood, which suggests that blood repertoires may mirror thyroid immune responses.

Trimming costs V 4 bases and J 4 bases, and their ends lie 17 bases apart. Inclusive of the bounding cysteine and phenylalanine, the CDR3 is 15 residues long. The entry retains the CDR3 DNA only, 45 bases that are in frame from base 1. This clonotype was picked up a small number of times. The specificity of this receptor is unknown. Within one base of it there is no much larger clone, and no base qualities were kept. A patient counted as having stable Graves' hyperthyroidism if no progression to ophthalmopathy occurred over 18 months of follow-up. Hyperthyroidism patients were newly diagnosed, had a disease duration of under 2 months, and were aged 18 to 65 years. Exclusion was applied to patients with uncontrolled infections, other autoimmune diseases, pregnancy or lactation. Diagnoses were based on clinical symptoms, serum thyroxine and TRAb, thyroid ultrasound and orbital computed tomography. Ficoll-Paque density gradient centrifugation was used to isolate PBMCs from about 9 ml of fresh peripheral blood. Total RNA was extracted using Trizol reagent, and RNA quality was assessed on an Agilent 2100 Bioanalyzer.

Amplification of TCR beta CDR3 regions was carried out from RNA transcripts. The TCR CDR3 was subjected to a first round of RT-PCR using the HTBI primer set and the Qiagen OneStep RT-PCR kit. Libraries were constructed in a second round of multiplex PCR, after which size selection and purification were performed. The libraries were sequenced on an Illumina HiSeq2000 using paired-end 100 bp reads. The authors' analysis ran thus. SOAPnuke was used to process the raw data, with reads discarded if the reads contained adapters or uncalled bases, had a mean Phred below 15, or lacked an exact constant-primer or identifier match. COPE v1.2.5 was used to merge the high-quality paired reads, and each unique nucleotide sequence was defined as a clonotype. MiTCR v1.1 was used to align clonotypes to the IMGT TRBV, TRBD and TRBJ reference segments. The analysis was restricted to V-J combinations with a frequency above 0.0001, which together covered 99% to 99.2% of the repertoires. The TCS score was defined as F50 (clonal expansion) divided by E x V (chaos), with BLOSUM62-based TCRdist calculated between CDR3 peptides within each V-J. Welch's t-statistics and random forest reduced approximately 520 V-J features to 13, which were used in a naive Bayes classifier (R e1071). The public reads were run again by TCRdb, first through fastp at Q25 and then through MiXCR, and only productive beta chains were kept. Rows matching on CDR3 protein sequence are summarized as one entry with the most common DNA and genes. The V and J calls shown here were made by TCRdb, not taken from the authors' results. The sample table holds some 760,000 distinct CDR3 sequences, of which around 15% were seen once. Around 9.6% of the sample is in the top ten clones.

Sequenced material: blood. The sequence was obtained from a woman between 18 and 29 years old with Graves' hyperthyroidism. This chain joins TRBV12-3 or TRBV12-4 to TRBJ2-7; the D gene is not confidently resolved. The DNA sequence is TGTGCCAGCAGTTACTCAACGGCTAGTCTTTACGAGCAGTACTTC. This sequence encodes CASSYSTASLYEQYF.